The 23 T cell receptor beta chains below were found in one sample sequenced in a study of OX40 agonist ivuxolimab in advanced cancers. This table comes from immunoSEQ multiplex PCR, and its TCRdb copy is limited to in-frame clones, with some not included. Of 25,000 to 35,000 clones in the sample, about four fifths are singletons; the top ten hold roughly a sixth. The starting material was CD4+ or CD8+ T cells sorted from blood, obtained in a trial of the OX40 agonist ivuxolimab. These receptors were taken from an adult with an advanced solid tumor such as melanoma, head and neck, liver or kidney cancer.

This chain connects TRBV4-3 to TRBJ2-1, with D perhaps TRBD2 (5 bases). This CDR3 is built from 16 residues. Trimming cost V 2 bases and J 6 bases, with 17 bases left between them. CDR1 LGHNA and CDR2 YSLEER come from the germline V gene. CDR3 nucleotides: TGCGCCAGCAGCCAAAATCGCGCGGACTTAATCAATGAGCAGTTCTTC. Protein product: CASSQNRADLINEQFF.

The V and J genes are TRBV6-5 and TRBJ1-5; D perhaps matches TRBD1 (6 bases). From germline, CDR1 is MNHEY and CDR2 SVGAGI. This CDR3 region has 12 residues. V dropped 7 bases and J dropped 9 bases, with 13 bases sitting between them. The CDR3 DNA reads as TGTGCCAGCACCACAGGGCGTGGGCCCCAGCATTTT. Protein product: CASTTGRGPQHF.

The V call is TRBV28, the J call TRBJ1-1, with 9 bases matching TRBD1. This CDR3 has 13 amino acids. Germline V lookup: CDR1 MDHEN, CDR2 SYDVKM. V lost 2 bases and J lost 5; bases outside the gene matches: 0. The CDR3 here is CASSLGTGTEAFF. CDR3 coding DNA: TGTGCCAGCAGTTTAGGGACAGGGACTGAAGCTTTCTTT.

CDR3 sequence (DNA): TGTGCCTGGAAATCAAATGTCCTCGGACAGGGGGAAGTATACGAGCAGTACTTC. This gives the protein CAWKSNVLGQGEVYEQYF. The chain recombines TRBV30 with TRBJ2-7; 10 bases line up with TRBD1. The CDR3 runs to 18 residues. Germline V gene data show CDR1 as GTSNPN and CDR2 as SVGIG (reference sequence). The ends lost 4 bases at V and 4 bases at J; junction bases unmatched: 19.

This clone was observed a single time. At one boundary the junction diverges from the germline segment, which might be a read error. The identical CDR3 is also encoded by other nucleotide sequences in the sample. The V and J genes are TRBV27 and TRBJ1-5, with 7 bases matching TRBD1. Germline CDR1 reads MNHEY; CDR2 reads SMNVEV (reference sequence). The CDR3 is made up of 15 amino acids. The CDR3 sequence is CASSLHRGYNQPQHF. CDR3 bases: TGTGCTAGCAGTTTACACAGGGGTTACAATCAGCCCCAGCACTTT.

CDR3: CASRFDPNSGANVLTF. Written as DNA, the CDR3 is TGTGCCAGCAGGTTTGACCCCAACTCTGGGGCCAACGTCCTGACTTTC. The chain has TRBV28 and TRBJ2-6; D call uncertain. Germline CDR1 reads MDHEN; CDR2 reads SYDVKM. The CDR3 is 16 amino acids. The V end lost 6 bases, the J end lost 0 bases, and 12 bases lay between the germline ends.

The chain has TRBV18 and TRBJ2-5, with 14 bases identical to TRBD2. CDR3 size: 15 residues. Germline CDR1 reads KGHSH; CDR2 reads LQKENI. V was pared by 6 bases and J by 4 bases, with 4 bases of the junction left unmatched. The CDR3 DNA sequence: TGTGCCAGCTCGCTGGGGACTAGCGGGGGAGAGACCCAGTACTTC. Translation: CASSLGTSGGETQYF.

V is TRBV5-6 and J is TRBJ2-7; D call uncertain. The CDR3 runs 13 residues. CDR1 is SGHDT, CDR2 YYEEEE, per germline. V lost 1 base, J lost 0 bases, and 5 bases lay in between. CDR3 region: CASSLRSSYEQYF. The CDR3 nucleotides read TGTGCCAGCAGCTTGCGGAGCTCCTACGAGCAGTACTTC. The complete variable domain, with remaining parts taken from reference TRBV5-6 and TRBJ2-7, reads DAGVTQSPTHLIKTRGQQVTLRCSPKSGHDTVSWYQQALGQGPQFIFQYYEEEERQRGNFPDRFSGHQFPNYSSELNVNALLLGDSALYLCASSLRSSYEQYFGPGTRLTVT.

The rearrangement links TRBV30 to TRBJ1-5, with TRBD1 matching 8 bases. The CDR3 has 15 residues. Germline trimming cut 2 bases from V and 3 bases from J; bases unmatched to any gene: 6. Germline V gene sequence: CDR1 GTSNPN, CDR2 SVGIG (reference sequence). CDR3 loop: CAWSPGTGNNQPQHF. In DNA, the CDR3 is TGTGCCTGGAGTCCCGGGACAGGCAACAATCAGCCCCAGCATTTT.

In this sample, this clone turned up once. The rearrangement joins TRBV2 to TRBJ2-7; 9 nucleotides agree with TRBD2. From germline, CDR1 is SNHLY and CDR2 FYNNEI. CDR3 size: 15 residues. V lost 6 bases and J lost 3; bases outside the gene matches: 9. The CDR3 sequence: CASSPRLAADYEQYF. The CDR3 DNA follows: TGTGCCAGCAGCCCCAGACTAGCGGCTGACTACGAGCAGTACTTC.

The chain is built from TRBV9 and TRBJ2-2; 7 nucleotides match TRBD1. The CDR3 is 16 amino acids. Germline V gene lookup returns CDR1 SGDLS and CDR2 YYNGEE. Trimming took 1 base from V and 0 from J; bases not matched to a gene: 3. The CDR3 loop is CASSVKGTANTGELFF. CDR3 sequence (DNA): TGTGCCAGCAGCGTAAAAGGGACAGCGAACACCGGGGAGCTGTTTTTT.

This clone was observed a handful of times. The chain employs TRBV28 and TRBJ2-7; TRBD1 might be the D (6 bases). CDR1 is MDHEN and CDR2 is SYDVKM in the germline V gene. The CDR3 runs 14 residues. V shed 6 bases and J shed 2 bases, with 14 bases lying between them. DNA for the CDR3: TGTGCCAGCAGGACACGTACAGGGACCTACGAGCAGTACTTC. It translates to CASRTRTGTYEQYF.

The chain uses TRBV5-4 and TRBJ1-1; D remains unclear. This CDR3 has 18 amino acids. CDR1 and CDR2 from the germline V gene are SGHNT and YYREEE (reference sequence). V was cut by 2 bases and J by 1 base, with 21 bases left in between. The CDR3 region has the DNA TGTGCCAGCAGCTTAGATCACGTTTTGGAGGCAGCGAACACTGAAGCTTTCTTT. It yields the protein CASSLDHVLEAANTEAFF.

The genes are TRBV11-2 and TRBJ2-3; tentatively, D is TRBD2 (6 bases). The CDR3 is 15 residues long. Per germline, CDR1 SGHAT and CDR2 FQNNGV. V was pared by 5 bases and J by 0 bases, with 12 bases between. CDR3 sequence (DNA): TGTGCCAGCAGCCCTTGGCGGGGCAGCACAGATACGCAGTATTTT. It specifies CASSPWRGSTDTQYF.

V gene TRBV7-9 combines with J gene TRBJ2-7; 8 nucleotides match TRBD1. CDR3 length: 16 amino acids. V was clipped by 1 base and J by 6 bases; unmatched bases: 11. Germline V lookup: CDR1 SEHNR, CDR2 FQNEAQ (reference sequence). This CDR3 is CASSLVGASGGFEQYF. The CDR3 DNA is TGTGCCAGCAGCTTAGTAGGCGCATCAGGGGGCTTCGAGCAGTACTTC.

This chain links TRBV4-2 with TRBJ2-2; 7 bases agree with TRBD2. Trimming removed 0 bases from V and 0 bases from J; junction bases left unmatched: 7. Germline lookup yields CDR1 LGHNA and CDR2 YNFKEQ. The CDR3 has 18 residues. CDR3: CASSQDRAGEPNTGELFF. As DNA, the CDR3 is TGTGCCAGCAGCCAAGATCGCGCGGGGGAGCCGAACACCGGGGAGCTGTTTTTT.

The CDR3 here is CASRVAGGLEQYF. As DNA, the CDR3 is TGTGCCAGCAGAGTAGCGGGGGGGCTAGAGCAGTACTTC. The V and J genes are TRBV5-6 and TRBJ2-7; TRBD2 matches 11 bases. From germline, CDR1 is SGHDT and CDR2 YYEEEE. The CDR3 totals 13 residues. V lost 5 bases and J lost 7; bases outside the gene matches: 5.

This clone has a single count. This rearrangement joins TRBV12-5 to TRBJ2-1; TRBD2 aligns across 7 bases. Germline V lookup: CDR1 LGHNT, CDR2 FRNRAP. This CDR3 spans 14 amino acids. Trimming took 5 bases from V and 9 from J; bases not matched to a gene: 10. The CDR3 DNA is TGTGCTAGTGGTCCTTGGCGGGAGTCTCGTGAGCAGTTCTTC. It translates to CASGPWRESREQFF.

The V gene is TRBV5-4, the J gene TRBJ2-5, with 7 bases lining up with TRBD2. The DNA end favors TRBJ2-7, so the J call may be wrong. The CDR3 contains 15 residues. Looked up from germline, CDR1 is SGHNT and CDR2 is YYREEE (reference sequence). CDR3 bases: TGTGCCAGCAGCCGAACCGGGACTAACGGATACGAGCAGTACTTC. Its translation is CASSRTGTNGYEQYF.

The V and J genes are TRBV30 and TRBJ1-2, with D hard to call. The CDR3 has 15 residues. The germline CDR1 and CDR2 sequences are GTSNPN and SVGIG (reference sequence). The ends were cut back, 3 bases at V and 1 base at J, with 15 bases in the middle. The CDR3 loop reads CAWRGGYNFNYGYTF. The CDR3 coding sequence is TGTGCCTGGAGGGGAGGGTACAACTTTAACTATGGCTACACCTTC.

V usage is TRBV7-9 and J usage is TRBJ1-1, with D unresolved. This CDR3 has 12 residues. Between the trimmed V and J ends, which lost 8 bases and 5 bases, there was a span of 12 bases. Germline lookup yields CDR1 SEHNR and CDR2 FQNEAQ (reference sequence). For the CDR3, the DNA is TGTGCCAGCGGCTGGCATGGGACTGAAGCTTTCTTT. The encoded protein is CASGWHGTEAFF. The whole variable domain, remainder taken from reference TRBV7-9 and TRBJ1-1, is DTGVSQNPRHKITKRGQNVTFRCDPISEHNRLYWYRQTLGQGPEFLTYFQNEAQLEKSRLLSDRFSAERPKGSFSTLEIQRTEQGDSAMYLCASGWHGTEAFFGQGTRLTVV.

The chain is built from TRBV5-1 and TRBJ1-1; no clear D. Trimming removed 4 bases at V and 1 base at J, with 14 bases between. The CDR3 is 15 residues long. Germline V gene sequence: CDR1 SGHRS, CDR2 YFSETQ. DNA of the CDR3: TGCGCCAGCAGCCCACCTCCCCCATCGAACACTGAAGCTTTCTTT. The encoded protein is CASSPPPPSNTEAFF.

The chain is built from TRBV5-5 and TRBJ1-2, with 8 bases aligning to TRBD1. From germline, CDR1 is SGHKS and CDR2 YYEKEE (reference sequence). The CDR3 consists of 13 residues. V was pared by 7 bases and J by 4 bases, with 6 bases of the junction left unmatched. The CDR3 loop reads CASEGQGIYGYTF. The CDR3 nucleotides read TGTGCCAGCGAAGGACAGGGCATCTATGGCTACACCTTC.